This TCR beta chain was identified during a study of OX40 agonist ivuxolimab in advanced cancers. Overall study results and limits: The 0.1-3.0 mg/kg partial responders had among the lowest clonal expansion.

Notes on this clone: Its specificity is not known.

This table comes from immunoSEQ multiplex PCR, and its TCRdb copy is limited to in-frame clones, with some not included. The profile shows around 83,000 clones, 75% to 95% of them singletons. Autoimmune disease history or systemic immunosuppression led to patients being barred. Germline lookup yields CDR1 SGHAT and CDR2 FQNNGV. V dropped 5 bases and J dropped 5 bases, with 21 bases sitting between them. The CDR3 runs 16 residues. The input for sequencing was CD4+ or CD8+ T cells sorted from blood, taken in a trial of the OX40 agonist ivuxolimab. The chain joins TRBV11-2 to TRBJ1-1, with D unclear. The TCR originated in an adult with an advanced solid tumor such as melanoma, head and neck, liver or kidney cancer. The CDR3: CASSREKGRVWTEAFF. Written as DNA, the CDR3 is TGTGCCAGCAGCCGCGAAAAAGGGAGGGTGTGGACTGAAGCTTTCTTT.